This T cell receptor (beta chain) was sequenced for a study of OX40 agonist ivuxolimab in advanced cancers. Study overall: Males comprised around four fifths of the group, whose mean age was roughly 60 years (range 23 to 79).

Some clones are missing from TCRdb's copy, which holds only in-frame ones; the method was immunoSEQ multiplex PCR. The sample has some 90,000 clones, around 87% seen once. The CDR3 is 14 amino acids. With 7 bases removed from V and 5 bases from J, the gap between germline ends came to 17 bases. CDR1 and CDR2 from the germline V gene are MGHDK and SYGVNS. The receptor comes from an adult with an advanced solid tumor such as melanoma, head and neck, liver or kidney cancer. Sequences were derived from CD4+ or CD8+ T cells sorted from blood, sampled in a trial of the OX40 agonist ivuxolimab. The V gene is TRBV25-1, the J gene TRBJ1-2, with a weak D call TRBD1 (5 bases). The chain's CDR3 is CASTQTEGRYGYTF. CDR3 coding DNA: TGTGCCAGCACCCAAACCGAGGGGCGATATGGCTACACCTTC.